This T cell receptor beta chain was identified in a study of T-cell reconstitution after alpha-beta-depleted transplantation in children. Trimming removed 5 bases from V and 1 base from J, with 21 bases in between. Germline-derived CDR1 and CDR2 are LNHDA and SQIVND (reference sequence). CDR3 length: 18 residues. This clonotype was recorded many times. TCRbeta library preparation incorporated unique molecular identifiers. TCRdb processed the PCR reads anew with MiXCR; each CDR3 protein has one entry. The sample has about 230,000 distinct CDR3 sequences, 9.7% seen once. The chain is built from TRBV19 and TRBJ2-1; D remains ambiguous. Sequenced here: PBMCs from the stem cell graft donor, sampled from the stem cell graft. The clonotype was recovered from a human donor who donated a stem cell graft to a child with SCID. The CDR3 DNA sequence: TGTGCCAGTAGTTATGGACCGGTTTGGGATAAGTCCTACAATGAGCAGTTCTTC. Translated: CASSYGPVWDKSYNEQFF.